This T cell receptor beta chain was sequenced for a study of long-term antiretroviral therapy in people with HIV. CDR1 and CDR2 from the germline V gene are SGHTA and FQGNSA. Deletions cut 5 bases from V and 6 bases from J, with 11 bases between. The CDR3 spans 13 residues. The assay used was immunoSEQ (version v3.0), run at survey level. The repertoire was sequenced with immunoSEQ multiplex PCR; TCRdb's copy has only in-frame clones and lacks some. Altogether 17,000 or so clones are present, about 91% being singletons, with the ten largest covering more than 7%. The rearrangement links TRBV7-2 to TRBJ2-1, with a weak D call TRBD1 (6 bases). The clonotype originates from a man aged 55 to 69 with HIV. The sequenced sample was unsorted PBMCs, obtained 0.3 years after starting antiretroviral therapy. In DNA, the CDR3 is TGTGCCAGCAGCCAAGGACAGATCAATGAGCAGTTCTTC. The encoded protein is CASSQGQINEQFF.